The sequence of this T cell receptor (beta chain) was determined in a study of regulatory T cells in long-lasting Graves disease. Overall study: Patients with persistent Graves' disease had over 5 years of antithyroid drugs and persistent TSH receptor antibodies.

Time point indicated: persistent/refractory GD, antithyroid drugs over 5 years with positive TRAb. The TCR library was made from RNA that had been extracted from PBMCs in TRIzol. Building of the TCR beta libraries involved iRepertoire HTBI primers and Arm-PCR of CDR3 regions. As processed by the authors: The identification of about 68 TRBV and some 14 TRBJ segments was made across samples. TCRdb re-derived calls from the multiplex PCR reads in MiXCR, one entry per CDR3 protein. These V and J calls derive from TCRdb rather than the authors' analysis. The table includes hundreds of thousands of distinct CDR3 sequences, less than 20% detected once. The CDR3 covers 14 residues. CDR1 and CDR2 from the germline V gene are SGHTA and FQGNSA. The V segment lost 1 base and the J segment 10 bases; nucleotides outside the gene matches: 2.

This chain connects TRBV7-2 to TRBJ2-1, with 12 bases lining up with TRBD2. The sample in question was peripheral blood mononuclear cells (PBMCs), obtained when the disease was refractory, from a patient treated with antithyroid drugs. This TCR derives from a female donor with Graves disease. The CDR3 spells CASSLGLAGAEQFF. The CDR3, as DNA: TGTGCCAGCAGCTTAGGACTAGCGGGGGCCGAGCAGTTCTTC.